This T cell receptor (beta chain) was sequenced during a study of identical twins (dated by TCRdb to about 2016). Broadly, across the study: To test whether fetal clonotypes persist, the study used deep sequencing on TCR alpha and beta repertoires from monozygotic twins, unrelated adults of various ages, and cord blood. To rule out contamination, replicate twin experiments were performed at different times with different library preparation protocols. Summary of the overall study and its limitations: In monozygotic twins, recombination models systematically underestimated out-of-frame TCR alpha sharing, but the models matched the sharing seen between unrelated individuals. Compared with coincidental sharing between unrelated individuals, out-of-frame TCR alpha sequences shared between twins showed an excess of sequences with low generation probability. Invariant T cells such as MAIT and iNKT could partly confound zero-insertion analyses, although diverse VJ usage argued against such confounding for most clonotypes. Because the same donors could not be followed over many years, the conclusions relied on cross-sectional statistical analysis. Abundant cord blood beta clonotypes carried fewer insertions; young adult naive repertoires showed a weaker similar trend, while memory repertoires showed none. Excess twin sharing in beta out-of-frame sequences was weaker because fewer shared sequences lowered the signal-to-noise ratio.

Only healthy Caucasian donors were included. The twin cohort consisted of three pairs of female monozygotic twins, all aged roughly 18 to 29 years. Miltenyi CD45RO+ enrichment and human naive T-cell isolation kits were used to isolate memory (CD45RO+) and naive T cells from PBMC. To prepare the library, 5' RACE was applied. The sequencing machine was an Illumina HiSeq 2000. A universal primer binding site was introduced by template switching, and a unique molecular identifier was present in the final cDNA, enabling accurate counting of TCR cDNA molecules. Specific primers in the conserved constant-segment region were used to synthesize first-strand cDNA for TCR alpha and beta chains. Each cDNA library was double barcoded, with a SMART-Mk sample barcode plus Illumina barcodes, to control for contamination. Two successive PCR steps introduced TruSeq adapter sequences along with Illumina sample barcodes. Sequencing of the TCR alpha and beta cDNA libraries was done on the Illumina HiSeq platform using custom primers. Per the original workflow: Unique molecular identifiers were extracted from raw reads with MiGEC, and CDR3 positions were determined with MiXCR. Recombination models were inferred per individual with the repgenHMM and IGoR tools using an EM algorithm. The analysis of shared clonotypes was done with the tcR package in R, with sharing normalized by the product of cloneset sizes. To study raw recombination without the effects of thymic and clonal selection, out-of-frame nonproductive sequences were analyzed. Through fastp at Q25 and MiXCR, TCRdb rebuilt clones from the public reads, retaining in-frame beta chains. CDR3 protein duplicates are merged, each entry listing the most common genes and DNA. The V and J calls reflect TCRdb's pipeline rather than the authors' work. The sample profile shows fewer than 250,000 distinct CDR3 sequences; 6% to 9% of them were found once. The ten largest clonotypes hold less than 2.5% of the sample.

A few counts support this clonotype. This receptor's antigen is unknown. It has no much larger one-base neighbor in the sample; base qualities were not kept. Per the germline V gene, SGHTA is the CDR1 and FQGTGA is the CDR2. Trimming at the junction amounts to 5 bases on V and 6 bases on J, and the germline ends lie 10 bases apart. The CDR3 goes from the cysteine to the phenylalanine over 13 residues. Only CDR3 DNA remains: 39 bases, in frame from the first base. This sample was shared with a second study, whose subject was yellow fever vaccine responses in identical twins. The second investigation adds: According to the authors, the vaccine-induced T cell response in identical twins seemed to be partly convergent and partly specific to each individual. In the study, vaccine-responding T cell clones were precisely tracked in identical twins.

The sample consisted of memory (CD45RO+) T cells sorted from blood. The cell subset or site label, read with the paper, signifies: CD45RO+ enriched T cells. The sequence is built from TRBV7-3 and TRBJ2-2; D gene: possibly TRBD2, on 5 matching bases. The sequence was obtained from a woman younger than 35 in good health. The CDR3 is CASSQLGAGELFF. The DNA sequence follows: TGTGCCAGCAGCCAACTAGGCGCCGGGGAGCTGTTTTTT.